This TCR beta chain was captured in a study of blood T cells in healthy people across ages. The CDR3 loop spans 15 amino acids. The germline V gene has CDR1 SGDLS and CDR2 YYNGEE. Trimming cost V 0 bases and J 4 bases, with 11 bases left between them. Isolation of PBMCs gave at least 7 million cells per sample. A second PCR, run for roughly 7 to 12 cycles, used a sample-barcoded 5' primer plus a J-beta primer mix. TCRdb independently ran MiXCR on the 5' RACE reads; one entry per CDR3 protein. This sample has hundreds of thousands of distinct CDR3 sequences, with around 50% found just once. Sequencing was performed on blood. This sequence was found in a woman older than 75 in good health. The rearrangement uses TRBV9 and TRBJ2-1; TRBD2 is a possible D gene (6 bases). The CDR3 region has the DNA TGTGCCAGCAGCGTAGGGGGACTCGGGTACAATGAGCAGTTCTTC. It codes for CASSVGGLGYNEQFF.